The 30 T cell receptor beta chains below all came from one sample that was sequenced in a study of blood T cell repertoires in COVID-19. Data came from immunoSEQ multiplex PCR; TCRdb stores just in-frame clones and leaves some out. The sample yields about 130,000 clones, 88% seen once. Sequencing input: peripheral blood. Receptors originate from a man aged 45-60 years with acute or convalescent COVID-19.

V gene TRBV9 combines with J gene TRBJ1-3, with D hard to call. Germline V gives CDR1 SGDLS, CDR2 YYNGEE. Between the trimmed V and J ends, which lost 3 bases and 2 bases, there was a span of 12 bases. There are 15 residues in the CDR3. CDR3 protein: CASSATIGAGNTIYF. CDR3 DNA sequence: TGTGCCAGCAGCGCAACTATCGGGGCTGGAAACACCATATATTTT. Based on the CDR3 plus reference TRBV9 and TRBJ1-3, the full variable domain is DSGVTQTPKHLITATGQRVTLRCSPRSGDLSVYWYQQSLDQGLQFLIQYYNGEERAKGNILERFSAQQFPDLHSELNLSSLELGDSALYFCASSATIGAGNTIYFGEGSWLTVV.

The J gene is TRBJ1-2, the V gene TRBV7-8; 7 positions agree with TRBD1. This CDR3 contains 15 residues. V shed 3 bases, J shed 8 bases, and the junction held 12 bases outside the gene matches. Germline CDR1 and CDR2: SGHVS and FQNEAQ. CDR3 nucleotides: TGTGCCAGCAGCTTGCCTTCGACAGGGCCTCAAGGCTACACCTTC. It codes for CASSLPSTGPQGYTF.

The chain links TRBV6-5 to TRBJ2-3, with 9 bases aligning to TRBD2. The germline gives CDR1 MNHEY, CDR2 SVGAGI. This CDR3 contains 15 residues. V was pared by 4 bases and J by 8 bases, with 10 bases of the junction left unmatched. In DNA, the CDR3 is TGTGCCAGCAGTTCCGGCGGGGGGGCCCAGATTACGCAGTATTTT. It codes for CASSSGGGAQITQYF.

The J gene is TRBJ2-5, the V gene TRBV5-4, with D uncertain. The germline gives CDR1 SGHNT, CDR2 YYREEE (reference sequence). Trimming took off 4 bases at V and 0 bases at J, with 4 bases between the two ends. The CDR3 covers 12 residues. The CDR3 bases are TGTGCCAGCAGCCAGGACCAAGAGACCCAGTACTTC. Encoded protein: CASSQDQETQYF.

This clone showed up just once. The rearrangement uses TRBV28 and TRBJ2-2, with TRBD2 as a possible D gene (7 bases). This CDR3 has 13 residues. Trimming took 7 bases from V and 5 from J, leaving 11 bases between them. Germline V gene data show CDR1 as MDHEN and CDR2 as SYDVKM. CDR3 nucleotide sequence: TGTGCCAGCACTGGGGGGGCAACCGGGGAGCTGTTTTTT. This encodes CASTGGATGELFF.

The chain couples TRBV5-1 to TRBJ1-2; D is ambiguous. Deletions cut 4 bases from V and 7 bases from J, with 11 bases between. The length of the CDR3 is 12 residues. Germline loops: CDR1 SGHRS, CDR2 YFSETQ. CDR3 protein: CASSPGVGGYTF. Here the CDR3 DNA reads TGCGCCAGCAGCCCGGGAGTGGGTGGCTACACCTTC.

This rearrangement joins TRBV7-2 to TRBJ2-7, with a possible D match to TRBD2 (5 bases). The CDR3 has 15 residues. V lost 1 base, J lost 2 bases, and 12 bases lay in between. Germline V gene sequence: CDR1 SGHTA, CDR2 FQGNSA. The CDR3 is CASSLVRLATYEQYF. The CDR3, as DNA: TGTGCCAGCAGCTTAGTTCGCCTAGCTACCTACGAGCAGTACTTC. Variable domain in full (rest from reference TRBV7-2 and TRBJ2-7): GAGVSQSPSNKVTEKGKDVELRCDPISGHTALYWYRQSLGQGLEFLIYFQGNSAPDKSGLPSDRFSAERTGGSVSTLTIQRTQQEDSAVYLCASSLVRLATYEQYFGPGTRLTVT.

The V and J genes are TRBV5-1 and TRBJ2-5; 9 nucleotides align to TRBD1. The trim removed 6 bases at V and 2 bases at J, leaving 11 bases unmatched. Per germline, CDR1 SGHRS and CDR2 YFSETQ. This CDR3 is 16 amino acids long. CDR3 in amino acids: CASNLYRQGDQETQYF. In nucleotides, the CDR3 is TGCGCCAGCAATTTATATCGACAGGGGGATCAAGAGACCCAGTACTTC. The whole variable domain, filled in from reference TRBV5-1 and TRBJ2-5, reads KAGVTQTPRYLIKTRGQQVTLSCSPISGHRSVSWYQQTPGQGLQFLFEYFSETQRNKGNFPGRFSGRQFSNSRSEMNVSTLELGDSALYLCASNLYRQGDQETQYFGPGTRLLVL.

The chain uses TRBV28 and TRBJ1-2, with D perhaps matching TRBD1 (5 bases). The CDR3 spans 13 residues. Germline-derived CDR1 and CDR2 are MDHEN and SYDVKM. V lost 8 bases, J lost 0 bases, and 10 bases lay in between. As DNA, the CDR3 is TGTGCCAGCCAGGGCTTTACTAACTATGGCTACACCTTC. Translating it yields CASQGFTNYGYTF.

The chain is built from TRBV4-1 and TRBJ1-2; D may be TRBD1 (5 bases). Germline V CDR1 and CDR2: MGHRA, YSYEKL. The CDR3 covers 15 residues. The ends were cut back, 0 bases at V and 5 bases at J, with 13 bases in the middle. CDR3: CASSQDPQTAYGYTF. The CDR3 DNA reads as TGCGCCAGCAGCCAAGATCCGCAGACAGCTTATGGCTACACCTTC.

The genes are TRBV2 and TRBJ1-1; D not resolved. This CDR3 comprises 11 residues. Between the trimmed V and J ends, which lost 5 bases and 7 bases, there was a span of 8 bases. CDR1 SNHLY and CDR2 FYNNEI come from the germline V gene. CDR3 bases: TGTGCCAGCAGTTACAGCGGTGAAGCTTTCTTT. It encodes CASSYSGEAFF.

This clone came up once. V is TRBV7-9 and J is TRBJ2-7; the D gene is possibly TRBD1 (6 bases). V was shortened by 3 bases and J by 3 bases, with 12 bases between the two germline ends. CDR3 length: 14 amino acids. Germline V gives CDR1 SEHNR, CDR2 FQNEAQ (reference sequence). The CDR3 nucleotides are TGTGCCAGCAGCTTTGGGGACACACACTACGAGCAGTACTTC. Translated, it gives CASSFGDTHYEQYF.

The chain is built from TRBV6-6 and TRBJ1-2; D is unclear. V gave up 7 bases and J gave up 1 base, with 10 bases separating them. Germline assignment: CDR1 MNHNY and CDR2 SVGAGI (reference sequence). The CDR3 contains 13 residues. CDR3 DNA: TGTGCCAGCAACTCGCAGGATAACTATGGCTACACCTTC. The encoded protein is CASNSQDNYGYTF.

The V call is TRBV19, the J call TRBJ1-5; no definite D call. CDR1 LNHDA and CDR2 SQIVND come from the germline V gene (reference sequence). This CDR3 region has 14 residues. The germline V and J ends were trimmed by 1 base and 9 bases, with 13 bases remaining between them. The CDR3 DNA sequence: TGTGCCAGTAGTATAGGCGCGATACCCGGGCCCCAGCATTTT. Amino acid sequence: CASSIGAIPGPQHF.

V usage is TRBV11-2 and J usage is TRBJ1-1; 10 nucleotides line up with TRBD1. V shed 5 bases, J shed 4 bases, and the junction held 19 bases outside the gene matches. Germline V gene lookup returns CDR1 SGHAT and CDR2 FQNNGV. This CDR3 has 19 amino acids. The CDR3 loop reads CASSLRQGAWHTRSTEAFF. The CDR3 DNA reads as TGTGCCAGCAGCCTCCGACAGGGGGCTTGGCATACTAGATCCACTGAAGCTTTCTTT.

The rearrangement links TRBV5-1 to TRBJ1-2, with D possibly TRBD1 on 6 matching bases. This CDR3 contains 13 residues. CDR1 SGHRS and CDR2 YFSETQ come from the germline V gene. Trimming shortened V by 0 bases and J by 7 bases, and 10 bases separated the two germline ends. CDR3 sequence reads: CASSLVTGPGYTF. CDR3 DNA sequence: TGCGCCAGCAGCTTGGTTACAGGGCCTGGCTACACCTTC.

This chain joins TRBV9 and TRBJ1-3, with TRBD1 as a possible D gene (5 bases). Looked up from germline, CDR1 is SGDLS and CDR2 is YYNGEE. The CDR3 is 16 amino acids. V lost 0 bases to trimming and J lost 2 bases, with 12 bases between them. CDR3 in amino acids: CASSVGQGSAGNTIYF. CDR3 nucleotides: TGTGCCAGCAGCGTAGGTCAGGGATCAGCTGGAAACACCATATATTTT.

J is TRBJ2-5 and V is TRBV28; 9 bases are shared with TRBD1. Germline CDR1 and CDR2: MDHEN and SYDVKM. V gave up 2 bases and J gave up 5 bases; unmatched junction bases: 6. CDR3 length: 15 residues. For the CDR3, the DNA is TGTGCCAGCAGTTTACCCTACAGGGGGCGGGAGACCCAGTACTTC. Amino acids: CASSLPYRGRETQYF. Full variable domain (missing parts from reference TRBV28 and TRBJ2-5): DVKVTQSSRYLVKRTGEKVFLECVQDMDHENMFWYRQDPGLGLRLIYFSYDVKMKEKGDIPEGYSVSREKKERFSLILESASTNQTSMYLCASSLPYRGRETQYFGPGTRLLVL.

This rearrangement joins TRBV16 to TRBJ1-1; TRBD1 aligns across 9 bases. Germline V gene lookup returns CDR1 KGHSY and CDR2 FQNENV. The CDR3 totals 15 residues. V gave up 4 bases and J gave up 4 bases; unmatched junction bases: 7. The CDR3 is CASSPQTGGGTEAFF. Here the CDR3 DNA reads TGTGCCAGCAGCCCCCAAACAGGGGGCGGCACTGAAGCTTTCTTT.

V is TRBV2 and J is TRBJ2-5; D is unresolved. This CDR3 has 11 amino acids. V lost 6 bases and J 2 bases, leaving 4 bases between the germline ends. CDR1 is SNHLY and CDR2 is FYNNEI in the germline V gene. The CDR3 region is CASSLQETQYF. CDR3 coding DNA: TGTGCCAGCAGCCTGCAAGAGACCCAGTACTTC.

This clone appeared once. The CDR3 loop reads CASSLTTGDYGYTF. CDR3 nucleotide sequence: TGTGCCAGCAGCCTAACGACGGGGGACTATGGCTACACCTTC. This chain joins TRBV7-2 and TRBJ1-2, with D perhaps matching TRBD1 (5 bases). The ends were cut back, 5 bases at V and 3 bases at J, with 13 bases in the middle. The CDR3 sequence is 14 residues long. The germline V gene encodes CDR1 SGHTA and CDR2 FQGNSA.

The chain uses TRBV7-2 and TRBJ2-3; D not resolved. Trimming left V 3 bases short and J 0 bases short, with 7 bases between. The length of the CDR3 is 14 residues. Looked up from germline, CDR1 is SGHTA and CDR2 is FQGNSA. The CDR3 region is CASSFIVSTDTQYF. DNA for the CDR3: TGTGCCAGCAGCTTTATCGTCAGCACAGATACGCAGTATTTT.

The V gene is TRBV9, the J gene TRBJ1-2; TRBD1 might be the D (5 bases). Deletions cut 1 base from V and 5 bases from J, with 12 bases between. There are 14 residues in the CDR3. CDR1 SGDLS and CDR2 YYNGEE come from the germline V gene. The CDR3 spells CASSVRARGYGYTF. CDR3 nucleotides: TGTGCCAGCAGCGTAAGGGCCCGGGGGTATGGCTACACCTTC.

The chain carries TRBV15 and TRBJ2-5; the D gene is possibly TRBD1 (5 bases). Deletions cut 1 base from V and 1 base from J, with 13 bases between. There are 16 residues in the CDR3. Germline CDR1 and CDR2: LNHNV and YYDKDF (reference sequence). The CDR3 here is CATSRVLWGAQETQYF. The CDR3 coding sequence is TGTGCCACCAGCAGAGTTTTGTGGGGCGCCCAAGAGACCCAGTACTTC.

The chain links TRBV2 to TRBJ1-1; D possibly corresponds to TRBD1 (6 bases). Germline V CDR1 and CDR2: SNHLY, FYNNEI. With 6 bases removed from V and 5 bases from J, the gap between germline ends came to 13 bases. This CDR3 has 13 amino acids. The CDR3 loop reads CASREGGHTEAFF. CDR3 sequence (DNA): TGTGCCAGCAGGGAGGGGGGGCATACTGAAGCTTTCTTT.

The chain uses TRBV15 and TRBJ2-5; TRBD2 matches 10 bases. After removal of 3 bases from V and 3 bases from J, the junction contained 19 bases not matched to a gene. Germline V gene sequence: CDR1 LNHNV, CDR2 YYDKDF (reference sequence). This CDR3 is built from 20 residues. This chain's CDR3 is CATSRGSPGTSDAKKETQYF. CDR3 in DNA: TGTGCCACCAGCAGGGGTTCTCCTGGGACTAGCGACGCAAAGAAAGAGACCCAGTACTTC.

This chain connects TRBV2 to TRBJ1-1; 8 positions agree with TRBD1. V lost 11 bases and J lost 1; bases outside the gene matches: 12. This CDR3 is 15 amino acids long. CDR1 and CDR2 (germline): SNHLY, FYNNEI. CDR3 sequence: CAGRQGRRWNTEAFF. CDR3 coding DNA: TGTGCCGGTCGACAGGGGAGGAGGTGGAACACTGAAGCTTTCTTT.

This clone was observed once. The chain links TRBV27 to TRBJ2-4, with 7 bases matching TRBD2. The V gene end was trimmed by 5 bases and the J gene end by 3 bases; junction bases not matched to a gene: 28. CDR1 and CDR2 (germline): MNHEY, SMNVEV (reference sequence). The CDR3 length is 22 residues. The CDR3 bases are TGTGCCAGCAGTCCCTACGGGAGGCGTGCGTCAGGCCCCCTACTAGTCAAAAACATTCAGTACTTC. It codes for CASSPYGRRASGPLLVKNIQYF.

The CDR3 DNA sequence: TGTGCCAGCAGCACTACTAGACAAGAGACCCAGTACTTC. It codes for CASSTTRQETQYF. The V call is TRBV7-2, the J call TRBJ2-5; weak D call: TRBD2 (5 bases). The CDR3 has 13 amino acids. V lost 5 bases to trimming and J lost 2 bases, with 9 bases between them. Germline lookup yields CDR1 SGHTA and CDR2 FQGNSA.

This chain joins TRBV28 and TRBJ2-3, with 10 bases aligning to TRBD2. The junction had 6 bases not matched to a gene; V was cut back by 4 bases and J by 5 bases. This CDR3 comprises 15 residues. The germline V gene has CDR1 MDHEN and CDR2 SYDVKM. The CDR3 DNA follows: TGTGCCAGCAGTTCTAGCGGGAGAGGAGGAGATACGCAGTATTTT. Its translation is CASSSSGRGGDTQYF.